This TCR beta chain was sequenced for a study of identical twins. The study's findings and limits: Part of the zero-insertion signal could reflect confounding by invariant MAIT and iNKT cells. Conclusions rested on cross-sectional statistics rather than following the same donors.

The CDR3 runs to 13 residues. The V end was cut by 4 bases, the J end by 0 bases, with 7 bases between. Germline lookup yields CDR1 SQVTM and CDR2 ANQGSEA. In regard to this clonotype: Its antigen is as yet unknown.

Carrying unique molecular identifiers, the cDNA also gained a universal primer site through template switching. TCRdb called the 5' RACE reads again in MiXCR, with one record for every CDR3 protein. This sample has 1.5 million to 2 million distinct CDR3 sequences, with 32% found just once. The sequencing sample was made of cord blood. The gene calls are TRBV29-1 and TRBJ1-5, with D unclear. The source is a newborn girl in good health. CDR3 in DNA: TGCAGCGTTGGGGAATATAGCAATCAGCCCCAGCATTTT. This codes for CSVGEYSNQPQHF. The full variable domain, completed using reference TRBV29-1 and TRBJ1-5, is SAVISQKPSRDICQRGTSLTIQCQVDSQVTMMFWYRQQPGQSLTLIATANQGSEATYESGFVIDKFPISRPNLTFSTLTVSNMSPEDSSIYLCSVGEYSNQPQHFGDGTRLSIL.